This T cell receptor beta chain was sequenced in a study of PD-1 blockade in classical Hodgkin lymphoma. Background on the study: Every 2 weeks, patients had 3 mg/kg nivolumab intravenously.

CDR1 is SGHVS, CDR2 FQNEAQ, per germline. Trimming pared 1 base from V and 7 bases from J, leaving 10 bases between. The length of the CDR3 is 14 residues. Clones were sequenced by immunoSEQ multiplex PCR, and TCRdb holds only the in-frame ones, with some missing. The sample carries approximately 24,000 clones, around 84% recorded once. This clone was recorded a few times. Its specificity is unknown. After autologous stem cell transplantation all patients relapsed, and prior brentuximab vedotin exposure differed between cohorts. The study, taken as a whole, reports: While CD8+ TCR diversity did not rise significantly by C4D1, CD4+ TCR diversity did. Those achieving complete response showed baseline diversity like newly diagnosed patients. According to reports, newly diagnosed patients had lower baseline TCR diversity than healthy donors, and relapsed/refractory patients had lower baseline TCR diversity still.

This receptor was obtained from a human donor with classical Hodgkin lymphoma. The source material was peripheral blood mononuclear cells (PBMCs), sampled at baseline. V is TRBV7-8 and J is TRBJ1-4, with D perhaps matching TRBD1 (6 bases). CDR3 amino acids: CASSLGEGGEKLFF. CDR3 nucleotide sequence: TGTGCCAGCAGCTTAGGGGAGGGGGGTGAAAAACTGTTTTTT.